This TCR beta chain came from a study of blood T cell repertoires in COVID-19. Study-wide background: Collection of acute and convalescent COVID-19 samples took place in the United States, Italy and Spain. Sample material is recorded as cDNA or gDNA derived from T cells, B-cell-depleted T cells, or PBMCs.

Per the study methods: For nucleated cells, counts were estimated from reference gene primer amplification. Profiling relied on immunoSEQ multiplex PCR, and the TCRdb table lists in-frame clones only, not all of them. V and J calls and clone size are copied from that table; D and trimming were computed from the DNA. Among 40,000 to 45,000 clones listed, 70% to 90% were seen once. Only one count was recorded for this clone. CDR3 length: 15 residues. The ends lost 4 bases at V and 8 bases at J; junction bases unmatched: 6. The germline V gene has CDR1 SNHLY and CDR2 FYNNEI. What was sequenced was peripheral blood. The chain is built from TRBV2 and TRBJ2-1; 12 nucleotides line up with TRBD1. This sequence originates from a human donor in a cohort sampled during active COVID-19. The CDR3 loop is CASSVLGTGGHEQFF. The CDR3 coding sequence is TGTGCCAGCAGTGTACTCGGGACAGGGGGCCATGAGCAGTTCTTC.